The 17 T cell receptor beta chains below come from one sample, sequenced in a study of beta chain features in type 1 diabetes. Sequenced material consisted of expressed TCRB transcripts (all of the isolated RNA was reverse transcribed). Clones were sequenced by immunoSEQ multiplex PCR, and TCRdb holds only the in-frame ones, with some missing. The sample records 250,000 to 300,000 clones, under 8.5% being singletons. Input material: central memory CD4+ T cells from blood. These receptors were obtained from a young woman in good health.

This clone came up many times. The chain joins TRBV19 to TRBJ2-1; TRBD2 aligns across 9 bases. Trimming took 5 bases from V and 13 from J; bases not matched to a gene: 12. Germline V CDR1 and CDR2: LNHDA, SQIVND (reference sequence). This CDR3 region has 14 residues. As DNA, the CDR3 is TGTGCCAGTAGTCCCACCTCTAGCGGGGCCCACCAGTTCTTC. It yields the protein CASSPTSSGAHQFF. The full variable domain, with the rest looked up from reference TRBV19 and TRBJ2-1, is DGGITQSPKYLFRKEGQNVTLSCEQNLNHDAMYWYRQDPGQGLRLIYYSQIVNDFQKGDIAEGYSVSREKKESFPLTVTSAQKNPTAFYLCASSPTSSGAHQFFGPGTRLTVL.

Concerning this clone: Other DNA variants within this sample encode the same CDR3. V usage is TRBV5-1 and J usage is TRBJ1-5; D is unclear. V was cut by 1 base and J by 4 bases, with 9 bases left in between. Germline loops: CDR1 SGHRS, CDR2 YFSETQ. The CDR3 is 14 residues long. The CDR3 spells CASSLTGGNQPQHF. Written as DNA, the CDR3 is TGCGCCAGCAGCTTGACGGGCGGAAATCAGCCCCAGCATTTT.

This clone was seen a few times. The genes are TRBV5-6 and TRBJ1-5; D is unclear. Germline V lookup: CDR1 SGHDT, CDR2 YYEEEE. The CDR3 sequence is 13 residues long. Trimming removed 0 bases from V and 5 bases from J, with 6 bases in between. CDR3 nucleotide sequence: TGTGCCAGCAGCTTGGAGTTGGATCAGCCCCAGCATTTT. This translates into CASSLELDQPQHF.

Here the CDR3 reads CASSSPPGLAGVSSYEQYF. CDR3 bases: TGTGCCAGCAGCTCACCTCCGGGACTAGCGGGAGTGAGCTCCTACGAGCAGTACTTC. This sequence joins TRBV11-2 and TRBJ2-7; 14 bases align to TRBD2. J gave up 0 bases and V 4 bases, and 11 bases lay outside the gene matches. Germline CDR1 and CDR2: SGHAT and FQNNGV. The CDR3 runs 19 residues.

V gene TRBV15 combines with J gene TRBJ2-1; TRBD2 aligns across 9 bases. CDR1 is LNHNV and CDR2 is YYDKDF in the germline V gene (reference sequence). After removal of 1 base from V and 4 bases from J, the junction contained 5 bases not matched to a gene. This CDR3 has 16 amino acids. Written as DNA, the CDR3 is TGTGCCACCAGCAGAGGTAGCGGGGGCCATTACAATGAGCAGTTCTTC. It encodes CATSRGSGGHYNEQFF.

In its sample, this clone was seen a few times. The CDR3 DNA reads TGTGCCAGTAGTATCTACGGGACAGAGTCACGGCCCCAGCATTTT. Encoded protein: CASSIYGTESRPQHF. The genes are TRBV19 and TRBJ1-5; 7 bases map to TRBD1. The CDR3 loop spans 15 amino acids. After removal of 3 bases from V and 9 bases from J, the junction contained 11 bases not matched to a gene. The V gene's germline CDR1 is LNHDA and CDR2 SQIVND (reference sequence).

Only a few counts were recorded for this clone. The CDR3 protein is CASSVAPGNTDTQYF. In DNA, the CDR3 is TGTGCCAGCAGCGTAGCCCCAGGGAATACAGATACGCAGTATTTT. J is TRBJ2-3 and V is TRBV9; tentatively, D is TRBD1 (5 bases). V was shortened by 0 bases and J by 3 bases, with 11 bases between the two germline ends. Germline V gene lookup returns CDR1 SGDLS and CDR2 YYNGEE. This CDR3 has 15 amino acids.

This clone was seen a handful of times. A read error may account for a junction end that differs from germline. The chain couples TRBV7-2 to TRBJ2-5, with TRBD2 matching 11 bases. CDR1 is SGHTA and CDR2 is FQGNSA in the germline V gene. The CDR3 sequence is 17 residues long. The CDR3: CASSLGLSGGAQGTQYF. The CDR3 DNA reads as TGTGCCAGCAGTCTAGGCCTTAGCGGGGGGGCCCAAGGGACCCAGTACTTC.

This clone was observed many times. Other DNA variants within this sample encode the same CDR3. This sequence joins TRBV28 and TRBJ1-5; D may be TRBD1 (5 bases). V lost 2 bases to trimming and J lost 4 bases, with 12 bases between them. The CDR3 runs to 15 residues. Germline V gives CDR1 MDHEN, CDR2 SYDVKM. The CDR3 nucleotides are TGTGCCAGCAGTTTAACCGGGGCCCGGAATCAGCCCCAGCATTTT. It is translated as CASSLTGARNQPQHF.

This clone occurred a few times. V is TRBV5-1 and J is TRBJ2-2; D not certain. This CDR3 region has 13 residues. The V gene's germline CDR1 is SGHRS and CDR2 YFSETQ. Trimming removed 2 bases at V and 0 bases at J, with 2 bases between. The CDR3 coding sequence is TGCGCCAGCAGCTTAACGAACACCGGGGAGCTGTTTTTT. Translating gives CASSLTNTGELFF.

In its sample, this clone was seen a few times. The chain links TRBV5-4 to TRBJ2-1; 7 nucleotides match TRBD1. The V and J ends lost 1 base and 4 bases, in that order; junction bases with no gene match: 2. Germline assignment: CDR1 SGHNT and CDR2 YYREEE (reference sequence). There are 14 residues in the CDR3. The CDR3 bases are TGTGCCAGCAGCTTGTGGGGACAGTACAATGAGCAGTTCTTC. Its translation is CASSLWGQYNEQFF.

There are a few counts of this clone. This chain joins TRBV19 and TRBJ2-1; TRBD2 agrees at 7 bases. Germline V gene lookup returns CDR1 LNHDA and CDR2 SQIVND (reference sequence). The CDR3 length is 14 residues. The ends lost 8 bases at V and 0 bases at J; junction bases unmatched: 4. The CDR3 coding sequence is TGTGCCAGTGGCGGGAGAGGCTCCTACAATGAGCAGTTCTTC. It encodes CASGGRGSYNEQFF.

This clone was counted only a few times. The V gene is TRBV11-2, the J gene TRBJ1-4; no clear D gene. This CDR3 contains 18 residues. Germline CDR1 and CDR2: SGHAT and FQNNGV. Trimming took off 5 bases at V and 3 bases at J, with 22 bases between the two ends. The CDR3 is CASSPRAGGLKANEKLFF. CDR3 nucleotide sequence: TGTGCCAGCAGCCCCCGAGCGGGAGGGCTGAAAGCTAATGAAAAACTGTTTTTT.

This clone was observed at least ten times. The V gene is TRBV7-2, the J gene TRBJ1-3; D unclear. V was pared by 5 bases and J by 4 bases, with 18 bases between. Per the germline V gene, CDR1 is SGHTA and CDR2 is FQGNSA. The CDR3 runs 16 residues. The CDR3 loop reads CASSEDATLSGNTIYF. As DNA, the CDR3 is TGTGCCAGCAGCGAAGATGCGACTTTGTCGGGAAACACCATATATTTT.

Turning to this clone: A much larger clone lies a single base off, so this may be a read error. The chain links TRBV10-3 to TRBJ2-7; 8 bases align to TRBD1. Germline V lookup: CDR1 ENHRY, CDR2 SYGVKD. The CDR3 length is 14 residues. The V segment lost 2 bases and the J segment 2 bases; nucleotides outside the gene matches: 2. The CDR3 loop reads CAISEDRGTYEQYF. The CDR3 nucleotides read TGTGCCATCAGTGAGGACAGGGGCACCTACGAGCAGTACTTC.

This clone was observed a handful of times. This rearrangement joins TRBV7-2 to TRBJ1-2; D gene unclear. The CDR3 is 14 amino acids. CDR1 is SGHTA and CDR2 is FQGNSA in the germline V gene. Trimming shortened V by 1 base and J by 2 bases, and 8 bases separated the two germline ends. The CDR3 loop is CASSLVQLNYGYTF. As DNA, the CDR3 is TGTGCCAGCAGCTTAGTCCAGTTAAACTATGGCTACACCTTC.

V gene TRBV11-3 combines with J gene TRBJ2-7, with 15 nucleotides matching TRBD2. The CDR3 runs to 18 residues. V lost 6 bases, J lost 4 bases, and 13 bases stayed unmatched. Germline CDR1 is SGHNT and CDR2 is YENEEA. The CDR3 region is CASSPNPGTSGRLYEQYF. In DNA form, the CDR3 reads TGTGCCAGCAGTCCCAATCCCGGGACTAGCGGGAGGCTGTACGAGCAGTACTTC. The full variable domain, completed using reference TRBV11-3 and TRBJ2-7, is EAGVVQSPRYKIIEKKQPVAFWCNPISGHNTLYWYLQNLGQGPELLIRYENEEAVDDSQLPKDRFSAERLKGVDSTLKIQPAELGDSAVYLCASSPNPGTSGRLYEQYFGPGTRLTVT.